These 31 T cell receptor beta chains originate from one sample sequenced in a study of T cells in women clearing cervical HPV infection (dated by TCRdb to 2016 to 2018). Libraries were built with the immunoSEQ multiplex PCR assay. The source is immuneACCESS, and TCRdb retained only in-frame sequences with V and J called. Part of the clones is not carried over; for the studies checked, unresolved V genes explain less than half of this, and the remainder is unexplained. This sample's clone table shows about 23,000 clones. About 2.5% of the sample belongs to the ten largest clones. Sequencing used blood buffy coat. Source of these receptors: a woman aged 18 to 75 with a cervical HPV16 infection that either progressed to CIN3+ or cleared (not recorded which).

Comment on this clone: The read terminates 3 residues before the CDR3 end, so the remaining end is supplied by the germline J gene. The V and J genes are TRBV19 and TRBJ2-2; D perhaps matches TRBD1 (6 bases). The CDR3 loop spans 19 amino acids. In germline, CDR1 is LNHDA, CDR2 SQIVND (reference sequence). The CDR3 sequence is CASSIIYRVVVTGANVLFF. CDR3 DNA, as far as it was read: TGTGCCAGTAGTATAATCTACAGGGTCGTAGTTACTGGGGCCAACGTG.

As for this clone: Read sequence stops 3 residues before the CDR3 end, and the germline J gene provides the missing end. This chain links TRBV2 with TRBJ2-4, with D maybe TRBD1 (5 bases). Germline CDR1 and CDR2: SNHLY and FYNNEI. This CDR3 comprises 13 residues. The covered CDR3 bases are TGTGCCAGCAGTCGTGACAGAAACTATGGT. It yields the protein CASSRDRNYG. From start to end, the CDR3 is CASSRDRNYGQYF.

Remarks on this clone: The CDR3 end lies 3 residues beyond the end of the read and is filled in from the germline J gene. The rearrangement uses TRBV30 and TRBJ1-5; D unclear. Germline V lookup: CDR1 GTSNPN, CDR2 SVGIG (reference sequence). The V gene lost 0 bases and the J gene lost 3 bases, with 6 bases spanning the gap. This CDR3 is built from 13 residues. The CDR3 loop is CAWSVSVNQPQHF. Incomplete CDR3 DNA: TGTGCCTGGAGTGTAAGCGTCAATCAGCCC.

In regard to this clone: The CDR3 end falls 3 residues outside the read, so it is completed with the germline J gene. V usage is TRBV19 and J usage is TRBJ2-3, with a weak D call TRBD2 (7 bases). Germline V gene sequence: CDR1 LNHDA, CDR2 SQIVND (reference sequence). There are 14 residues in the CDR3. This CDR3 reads CASLGGDNQETQYF. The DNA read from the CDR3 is TGTGCCAGCCTTGGGGGGGACAACCAAGAGACG.

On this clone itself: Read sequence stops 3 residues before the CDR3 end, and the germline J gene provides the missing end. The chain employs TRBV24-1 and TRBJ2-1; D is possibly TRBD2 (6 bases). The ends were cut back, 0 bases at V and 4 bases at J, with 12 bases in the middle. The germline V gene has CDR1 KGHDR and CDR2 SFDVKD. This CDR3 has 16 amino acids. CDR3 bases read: TGTGCCACCAGTGATTTGTTAGGAGGGGCATACAATGAG. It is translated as CATSDLLGGAYNE. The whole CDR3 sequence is CATSDLLGGAYNEQFF.

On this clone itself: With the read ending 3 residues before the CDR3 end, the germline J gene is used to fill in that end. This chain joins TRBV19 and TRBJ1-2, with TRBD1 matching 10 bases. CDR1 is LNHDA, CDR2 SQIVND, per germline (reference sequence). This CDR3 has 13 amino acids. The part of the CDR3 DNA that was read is TGTGCCAGTAGTAGACAGGGGGCTAACGAC. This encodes CASSRQGAND. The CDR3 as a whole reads CASSRQGANDYTF.

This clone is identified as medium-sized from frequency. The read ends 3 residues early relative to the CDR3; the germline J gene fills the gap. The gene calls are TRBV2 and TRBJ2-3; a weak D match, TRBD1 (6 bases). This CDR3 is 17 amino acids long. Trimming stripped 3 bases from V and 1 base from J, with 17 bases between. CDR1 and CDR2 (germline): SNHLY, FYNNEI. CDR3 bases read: TGTGCCAGCAGTGATCTGCCACAGGGAGTAGGCACAGATACG. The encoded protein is CASSDLPQGVGTDT. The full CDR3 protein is CASSDLPQGVGTDTQYF. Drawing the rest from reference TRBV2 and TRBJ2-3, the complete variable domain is EPEVTQTPSHQVTQMGQEVILRCVPISNHLYFYWYRQILGQKVEFLVSFYNNEISEKSEIFDDQFSVERPDGSNFTLKIRSTKLEDSAMYFCASSDLPQGVGTDTQYFGPGTRLTVL.

The covered CDR3 bases are TGTGCCAGCAGAGTCGGTCTGCGGGATCAGCCC. Translated: CASRVGLRDQP. From start to end, the CDR3 is CASRVGLRDQPQHF. The J gene is TRBJ1-5, the V gene TRBV2; D remains ambiguous. The CDR3 end is not reached by the read, which stops 3 residues before it; the germline J gene fills it in. V dropped 6 bases and J dropped 5 bases, with 14 bases sitting between them. This CDR3 contains 14 residues. Germline V gene lookup returns CDR1 SNHLY and CDR2 FYNNEI.

The DNA read from the CDR3 is TGCAGTGCTCATCCTCCTGGACTAGTGGCAGAGACC. The encoded protein is CSAHPPGLVAET. The whole CDR3 protein reads CSAHPPGLVAETQYF. The chain has TRBV20-1 and TRBJ2-5; 7 bases are a match to TRBD2. The read terminates 3 residues ahead of where the CDR3 ends, so the germline J gene completes it. Per the germline V gene, CDR1 is DFQATT and CDR2 is SNEGSKA (reference sequence). J lost 4 bases, V lost 5 bases, and 13 bases had no gene match. The CDR3 loop spans 15 amino acids.

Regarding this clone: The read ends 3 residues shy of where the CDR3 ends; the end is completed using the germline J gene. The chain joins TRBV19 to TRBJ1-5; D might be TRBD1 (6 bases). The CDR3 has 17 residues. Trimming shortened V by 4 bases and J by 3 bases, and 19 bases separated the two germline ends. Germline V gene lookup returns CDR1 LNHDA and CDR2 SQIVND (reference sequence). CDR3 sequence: CASSRGRGRNPNQPQHF. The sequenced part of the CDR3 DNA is TGTGCCAGTAGTAGGGGCAGGGGCCGGAACCCCAATCAGCCC.

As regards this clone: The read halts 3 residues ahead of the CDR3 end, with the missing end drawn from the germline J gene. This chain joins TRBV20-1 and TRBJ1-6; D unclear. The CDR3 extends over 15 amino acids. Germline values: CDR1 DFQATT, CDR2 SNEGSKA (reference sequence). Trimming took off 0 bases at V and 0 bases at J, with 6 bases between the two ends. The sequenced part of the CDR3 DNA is TGCAGTGCTAGAGAACAGAGCTCCTATAATTCACCC. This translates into CSAREQSSYNSP. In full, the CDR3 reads CSAREQSSYNSPLHF.

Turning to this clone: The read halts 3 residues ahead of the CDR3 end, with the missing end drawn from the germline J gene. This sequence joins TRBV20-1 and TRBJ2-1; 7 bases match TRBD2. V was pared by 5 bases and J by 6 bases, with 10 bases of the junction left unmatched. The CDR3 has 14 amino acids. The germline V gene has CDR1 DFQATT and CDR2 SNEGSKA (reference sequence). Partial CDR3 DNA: TGCAGTGCTTCGGAGGGGACTACAATCAATGAG. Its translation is CSASEGTTINE. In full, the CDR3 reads CSASEGTTINEQFF.

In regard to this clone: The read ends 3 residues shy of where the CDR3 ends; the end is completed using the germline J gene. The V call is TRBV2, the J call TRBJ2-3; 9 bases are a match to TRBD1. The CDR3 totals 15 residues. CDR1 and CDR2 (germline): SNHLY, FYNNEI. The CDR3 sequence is CASRAWTGEEETQYF. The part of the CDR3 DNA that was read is TGTGCCAGCAGAGCCTGGACAGGGGAGGAAGAGACG.

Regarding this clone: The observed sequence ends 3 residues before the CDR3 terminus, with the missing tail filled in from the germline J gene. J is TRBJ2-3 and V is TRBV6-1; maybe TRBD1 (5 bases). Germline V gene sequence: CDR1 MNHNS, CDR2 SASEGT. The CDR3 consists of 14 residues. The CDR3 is CASSEIEALGPQYF. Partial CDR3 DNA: TGTGCCAGCAGTGAAATCGAGGCCTTGGGGCCG.

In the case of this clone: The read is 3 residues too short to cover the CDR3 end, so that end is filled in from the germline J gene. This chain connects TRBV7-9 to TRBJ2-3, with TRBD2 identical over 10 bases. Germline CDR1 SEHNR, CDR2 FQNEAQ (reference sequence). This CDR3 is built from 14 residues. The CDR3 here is CASSRTSGQETQYF. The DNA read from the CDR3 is TGTGCCAGCAGCAGGACTAGCGGACAAGAGACG. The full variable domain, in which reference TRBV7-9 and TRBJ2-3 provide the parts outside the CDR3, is DTGVSQNPRHKITKRGQNVTFRCDPISEHNRLYWYRQTLGQGPEFLTYFQNEAQLEKSRLLSDRFSAERPKGSFSTLEIQRTEQGDSAMYLCASSRTSGQETQYFGPGTRLTVL.

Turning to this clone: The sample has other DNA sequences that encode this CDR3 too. Incomplete CDR3 DNA: TGTGCCAGCAGCTTATATAGGGGAGGAACGGAA. Its translation: CASSLYRGGTE. The CDR3 in full is CASSLYRGGTEAFF. The V call is TRBV7-2, the J call TRBJ1-1; TRBD1 might be the D (5 bases). The DNA ends 3 residues before the CDR3 does, and the rest of the CDR3 is filled in from the germline J gene. This CDR3 has 14 amino acids. The V gene's germline CDR1 is SGHTA and CDR2 FQGNSA.

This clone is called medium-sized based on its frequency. CDR3 DNA, as far as it was read: TGTGCCAGCAGCTTAGCGCAGGGCTCAGATACG. Translation gives CASSLAQGSDT. Given in full, the CDR3 is CASSLAQGSDTQYF. This sequence joins TRBV7-8 and TRBJ2-3; D is possibly TRBD1 (5 bases). The read is 3 residues too short to cover the CDR3 end, so that end is filled in from the germline J gene. CDR1 SGHVS and CDR2 FQNEAQ come from the germline V gene. This CDR3 comprises 14 residues. V gave up 0 bases and J gave up 4 bases, with 8 bases separating them. Full variable domain (rest looked up from reference TRBV7-8 and TRBJ2-3): GAGVSQSPRYKVAKRGQDVALRCDPISGHVSLFWYQQALGQGPEFLTYFQNEAQLDKSGLPSDRFFAERPEGSVSTLKIQRTQQEDSAVYLCASSLAQGSDTQYFGPGTRLTVL.

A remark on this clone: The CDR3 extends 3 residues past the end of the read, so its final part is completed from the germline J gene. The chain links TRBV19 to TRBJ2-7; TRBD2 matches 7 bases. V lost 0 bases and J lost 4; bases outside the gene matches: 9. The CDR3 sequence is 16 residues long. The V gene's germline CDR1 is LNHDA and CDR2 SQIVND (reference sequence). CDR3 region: CASSIEKRDRGYEQYF. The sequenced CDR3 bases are TGTGCCAGTAGTATAGAGAAGCGGGATAGAGGATACGAG.

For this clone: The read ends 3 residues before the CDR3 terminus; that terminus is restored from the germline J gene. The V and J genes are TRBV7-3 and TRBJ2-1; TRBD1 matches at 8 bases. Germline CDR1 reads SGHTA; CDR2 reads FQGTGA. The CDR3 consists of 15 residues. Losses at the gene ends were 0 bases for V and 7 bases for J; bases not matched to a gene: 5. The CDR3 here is CASSLTSGGGNEQFF. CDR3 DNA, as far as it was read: TGTGCCAGCAGCTTAACTTCAGGGGGCGGGAATGAG.

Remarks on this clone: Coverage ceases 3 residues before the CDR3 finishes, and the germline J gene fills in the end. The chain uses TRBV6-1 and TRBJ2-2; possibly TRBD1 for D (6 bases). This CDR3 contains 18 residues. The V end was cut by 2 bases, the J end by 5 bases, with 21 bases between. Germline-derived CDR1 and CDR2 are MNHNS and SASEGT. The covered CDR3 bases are TGTGCCAGCAGTGAATACCTTACCAGGGGAACGAGTACCGGGGAG. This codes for CASSEYLTRGTSTGE. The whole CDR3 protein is CASSEYLTRGTSTGELFF.

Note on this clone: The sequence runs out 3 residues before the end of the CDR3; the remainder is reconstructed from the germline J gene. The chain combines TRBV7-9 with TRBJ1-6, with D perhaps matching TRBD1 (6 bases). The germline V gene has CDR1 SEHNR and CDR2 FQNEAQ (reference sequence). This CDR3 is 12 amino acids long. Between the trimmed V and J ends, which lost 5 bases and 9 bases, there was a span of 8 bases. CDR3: CASSPQGSPLHF. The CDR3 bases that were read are TGTGCCAGCAGCCCACAGGGTTCACCC.

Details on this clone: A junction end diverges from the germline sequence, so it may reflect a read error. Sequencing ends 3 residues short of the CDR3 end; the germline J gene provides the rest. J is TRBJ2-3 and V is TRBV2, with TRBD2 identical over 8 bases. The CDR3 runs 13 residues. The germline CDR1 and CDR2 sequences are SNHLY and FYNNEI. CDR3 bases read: TGTGCCAGCAGCTGGACTAGCCCAGAGACG. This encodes CASSWTSPET. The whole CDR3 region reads CASSWTSPETQYF.

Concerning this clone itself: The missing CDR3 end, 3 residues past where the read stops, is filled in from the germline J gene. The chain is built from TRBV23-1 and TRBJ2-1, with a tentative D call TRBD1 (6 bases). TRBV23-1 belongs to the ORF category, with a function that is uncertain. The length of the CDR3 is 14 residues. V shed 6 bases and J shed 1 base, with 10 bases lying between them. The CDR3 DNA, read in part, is TGCGCCAGCAGCCTCAGGGGATCCTACAATGAG. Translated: CASSLRGSYNE. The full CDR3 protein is CASSLRGSYNEQFF.

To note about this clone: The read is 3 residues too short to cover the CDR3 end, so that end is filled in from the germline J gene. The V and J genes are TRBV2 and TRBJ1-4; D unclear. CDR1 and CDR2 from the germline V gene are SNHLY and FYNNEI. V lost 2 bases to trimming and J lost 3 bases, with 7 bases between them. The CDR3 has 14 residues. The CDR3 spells CASSETAPNEKLFF. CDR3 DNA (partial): TGTGCCAGCAGTGAAACAGCTCCTAATGAAAAA.

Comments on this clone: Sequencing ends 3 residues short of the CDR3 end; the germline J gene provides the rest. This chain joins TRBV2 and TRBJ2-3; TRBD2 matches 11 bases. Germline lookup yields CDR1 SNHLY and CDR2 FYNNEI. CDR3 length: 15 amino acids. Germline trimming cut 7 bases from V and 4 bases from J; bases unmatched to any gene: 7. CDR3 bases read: TGTGCCAGCAACGGACAACTAGCGGGAGCAGATACG. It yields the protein CASNGQLAGADT. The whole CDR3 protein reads CASNGQLAGADTQYF.

The sequenced part of the CDR3 DNA is TGTGCCAGCAGTGGGGGGGTGGTGAGGACAGATACG. This gives the protein CASSGGVVRTDT. The full-length CDR3 reads as CASSGGVVRTDTQYF. This chain connects TRBV2 to TRBJ2-3, with D perhaps TRBD2 (6 bases). Coverage ceases 3 residues before the CDR3 finishes, and the germline J gene fills in the end. Germline V gene lookup returns CDR1 SNHLY and CDR2 FYNNEI. This CDR3 is 15 amino acids long. V was trimmed by 4 bases and J by 3 bases, leaving 14 bases between them.

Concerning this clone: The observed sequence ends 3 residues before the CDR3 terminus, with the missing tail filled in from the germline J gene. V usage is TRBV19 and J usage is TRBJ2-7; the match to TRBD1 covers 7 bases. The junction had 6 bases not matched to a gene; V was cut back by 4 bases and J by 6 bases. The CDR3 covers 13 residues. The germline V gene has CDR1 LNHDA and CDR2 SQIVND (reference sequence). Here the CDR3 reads CASSTDTGVEQYF. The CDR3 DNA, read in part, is TGTGCCAGTAGTACCGATACAGGGGTCGAG. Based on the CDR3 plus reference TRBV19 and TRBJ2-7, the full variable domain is DGGITQSPKYLFRKEGQNVTLSCEQNLNHDAMYWYRQDPGQGLRLIYYSQIVNDFQKGDIAEGYSVSREKKESFPLTVTSAQKNPTAFYLCASSTDTGVEQYFGPGTRLTVT.

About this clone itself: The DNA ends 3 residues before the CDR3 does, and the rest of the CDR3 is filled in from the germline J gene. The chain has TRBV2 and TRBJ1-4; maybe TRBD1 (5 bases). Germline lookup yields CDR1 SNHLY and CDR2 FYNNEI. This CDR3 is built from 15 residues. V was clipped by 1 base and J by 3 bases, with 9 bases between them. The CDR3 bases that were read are TGTGCCAGCAGTGAAGTCGACAGACCTAATGAAAAA. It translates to CASSEVDRPNEK. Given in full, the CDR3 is CASSEVDRPNEKLFF.

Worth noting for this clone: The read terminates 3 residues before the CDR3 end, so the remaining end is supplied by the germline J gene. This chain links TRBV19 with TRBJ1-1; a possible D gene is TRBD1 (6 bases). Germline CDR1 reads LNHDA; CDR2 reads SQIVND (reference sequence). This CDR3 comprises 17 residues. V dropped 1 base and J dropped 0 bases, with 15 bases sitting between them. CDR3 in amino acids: CASSIGITGSMNTEAFF. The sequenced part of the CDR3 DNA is TGTGCCAGTAGTATAGGGATTACAGGGTCCATGAACACTGAA.

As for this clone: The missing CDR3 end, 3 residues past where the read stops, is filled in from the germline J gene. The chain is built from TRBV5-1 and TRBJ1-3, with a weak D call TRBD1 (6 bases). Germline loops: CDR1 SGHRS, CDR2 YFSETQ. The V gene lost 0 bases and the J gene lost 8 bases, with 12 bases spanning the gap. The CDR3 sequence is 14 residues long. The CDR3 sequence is CASSLGGQLDTIYF. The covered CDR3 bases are TGCGCCAGCAGCTTGGGAGGACAGTTGGACACC.

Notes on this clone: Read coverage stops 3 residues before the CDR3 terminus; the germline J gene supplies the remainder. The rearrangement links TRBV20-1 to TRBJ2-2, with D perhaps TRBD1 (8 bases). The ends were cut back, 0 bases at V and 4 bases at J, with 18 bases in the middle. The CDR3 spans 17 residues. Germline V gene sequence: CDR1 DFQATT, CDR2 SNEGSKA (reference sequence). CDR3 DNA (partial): TGCAGTGCTAGAGACCGCGGGGGAGGACAGGGCACCGGGGAG. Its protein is CSARDRGGGQGTGE. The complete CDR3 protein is CSARDRGGGQGTGELFF.